Listed below are T cell receptor beta chains from one sample, sequenced in a study of graft-versus-host responses after intestinal transplantation. Assay used: immunoSEQ multiplex PCR; TCRdb lists only in-frame clones, some missing. The sample yields tens of thousands of clones, roughly 90% seen once. These receptors have no known antigen. This material consisted of unstimulated CD8+ T cells sorted from spleen or lymph node cells, taken before transplant. These TCRs come from a human donor who was the organ donor for an intestinal transplant. CDR3s include the opening cysteine and the closing phenylalanine or tryptophan. A D gene is named only where the DNA matches it firmly. The size entry is marked missing in some rows and otherwise reads once, few, many or a size class.

CASSFLGGALSYEQYF	TGTGCCAGCAGTTTTCTGGGCGGAGCGCTCTCCTACGAGCAGTACTTC	-	-	TRBJ2-7	TRBV27
CASSQDPGGGLHGYTF	TGCGCCAGCAGCCAAGATCCCGGGGGCGGGTTACATGGCTACACCTTC	-	-	TRBJ1-2	TRBV4-1
CASSLEQYEQYF	TGTGCCAGCAGCTTGGAACAGTACGAGCAGTACTTC	-	-	TRBJ2-7	TRBV5-4
CASSPGGTEAFF	TGTGCCAGCAGCCCCGGGGGGACGGAAGCTTTCTTT	-	-	TRBJ1-1	TRBV7-3
CASSSRRRSLPQHF	TGTGCCAGCAGTTCCCGACGCAGGTCCTTGCCCCAGCATTTT	-	-	TRBJ1-5	TRBV6-6
CASSQGDTSSYEQYF	TGCGCCAGCAGCCAAGGGGACACTAGCTCCTACGAGCAGTACTTC	few	-	TRBJ2-7	TRBV4-1
CASSGQGADTEAFF	TGTGCCAGCAGCGGACAGGGGGCGGACACTGAAGCTTTCTTT	-	TRBD1	TRBJ1-1	TRBV28
CASSFRLAGLQETQYF	TGTGCCAGCAGCTTTAGGCTAGCGGGGCTCCAAGAGACCCAGTACTTC	-	TRBD2	TRBJ2-5	TRBV7-6
CASSIGQGINEQYF	TGTGCCAGTAGTATCGGGCAGGGGATCAACGAGCAGTACTTC	-	-	TRBJ2-7	TRBV19
CASTEQGVREKLFF	TGTGCCAGCACTGAACAGGGGGTTCGTGAAAAACTGTTTTTT	-	TRBD1	TRBJ1-4	TRBV2
CASSPIGAANTEAFF	TGTGCTAGCAGCCCGATTGGGGCGGCCAACACTGAAGCTTTCTTT	-	-	TRBJ1-1	TRBV7-7
CASSLGPFTIYF	TGTGCCAGCAGCTTAGGCCCATTTACCATATATTTT	large	-	TRBJ1-3	TRBV11-2
CASSLQGQGYTF	TGTGCCAGCAGTTTACAGGGACAGGGCTACACCTTC	-	TRBD1	TRBJ1-2	TRBV27
CASSSGQGADTQYF	TGTGCCAGCAGCTCTGGACAGGGTGCAGATACGCAGTATTTT	once	TRBD1	TRBJ2-3	TRBV7-2
CASSQDMSYEQYF	TGTGCCAGCAGCCAAGACATGTCCTACGAGCAGTACTTC	-	-	TRBJ2-7	TRBV13
CASGGGQAKLSYYEQYF	TGTGCTAGTGGTGGTGGACAGGCCAAACTCTCCTACTACGAGCAGTACTTC	-	TRBD1	TRBJ2-7	TRBV12-5
CASSRDSSNYGYTF	TGTGCCAGCAGCCGGGACAGCTCTAACTATGGCTACACCTTC	-	TRBD1	TRBJ1-2	TRBV7-9
CASSEATGTPNYGYTF	TGTGCCAGCAGCGAAGCTACCGGGACTCCTAACTATGGCTACACCTTC	-	-	TRBJ1-2	TRBV14
CASILGRRAGELFF	TGTGCCAGCATACTCGGCAGGAGAGCCGGGGAGCTGTTTTTT	-	-	TRBJ2-2	TRBV6-1
CASSPSGYTYNEQFF	TGTGCCAGTAGTCCCAGCGGATATACCTACAATGAGCAGTTCTTC	-	-	TRBJ2-1	TRBV19
CASSFTGYEQYF	TGCGCCAGCAGCTTTACCGGCTACGAGCAGTACTTC	-	-	TRBJ2-7	TRBV5-1
CASSLYGVNRAPQPQHF	TGTGCCAGCAGTTTATATGGGGTAAACAGGGCCCCTCAGCCCCAGCATTTT	-	-	TRBJ1-5	TRBV27
CASSLGGNTEAFF	TGTGCCAGTAGCTTAGGGGGGAACACTGAAGCTTTCTTT	-	-	TRBJ1-1	TRBV19
CASSWSGDYGYTF	TGTGCCAGCAGTTGGAGTGGGGACTATGGCTACACCTTC	-	-	TRBJ1-2	TRBV27
CASRQEGLGGNEQFF	TGTGCCAGCAGACAGGAAGGACTAGGTGGGAATGAGCAGTTCTTC	-	TRBD2	TRBJ2-1	TRBV27
CASSPESGSSYEQYF	TGTGCCAGCAGCCCGGAAAGCGGGAGCTCCTACGAGCAGTACTTC	-	TRBD2	TRBJ2-7	TRBV7-9
CASSYHRVYGYTF	TGTGCCAGCAGTTACCACAGGGTCTATGGCTACACCTTC	few	-	TRBJ1-2	TRBV6-5
CASSPGQGAYEQYF	TGTGCCAGTAGTCCGGGACAGGGGGCCTACGAGCAGTACTTC	-	TRBD1	TRBJ2-7	TRBV19
CASSLSGDWQPQHF	TGTGCCAGCAGCCTAAGCGGGGATTGGCAGCCCCAGCATTTT	-	-	TRBJ1-5	TRBV28
CASSYPPRQFYNEQFF	TGTGCCAGCAGTTACCCTCCCAGACAGTTCTACAATGAGCAGTTCTTC	-	-	TRBJ2-1	TRBV6-5
CASSHSRENLYNEQFF	TGCGCCAGCAGCCACAGCCGGGAGAATCTTTACAATGAGCAGTTCTTC	once	-	TRBJ2-1	TRBV4-1
CASSDSAGATDTQYF	TGTGCCAGCAGTGACTCAGCGGGGGCCACAGATACGCAGTATTTT	-	TRBD2	TRBJ2-3	TRBV6-4
CASSDWAGDTQYF	TGTGCCAGCAGTGACTGGGCGGGAGATACGCAGTATTTT	once	-	TRBJ2-3	TRBV6-4
CASSIQHSGANVLTF	TGTGCCAGTAGTATCCAACACTCTGGGGCCAACGTCCTGACTTTC	-	-	TRBJ2-6	TRBV19
CASSLSASGELFF	TGTGCCAGCAGCTTATCAGCGTCGGGGGAGCTGTTTTTT	-	-	TRBJ2-2	TRBV13
CASSIWEFSNQPQHF	TGTGCCAGTAGTATATGGGAATTTAGCAATCAGCCCCAGCATTTT	-	-	TRBJ1-5	TRBV19
CASSPEGLDIQYF	TGCGCCAGCAGCCCGGAGGGCCTGGACATTCAGTACTTC	once	-	TRBJ2-4	TRBV5-1
CASSEFRGGTLHF	TGTGCCAGCAGTGAATTTAGGGGTGGAACCCTCCACTTT	-	-	TRBJ1-6	TRBV6-1
CASSPRGGTGELFF	TGTGCCAGCAGCCCAAGAGGAGGGACCGGGGAGCTGTTTTTT	-	-	TRBJ2-2	TRBV5-5
CAISQGARYEQYF	TGTGCCATCAGTCAGGGGGCCAGATACGAGCAGTACTTC	few	TRBD1	TRBJ2-7	TRBV10-3
CASSDGTSSPDTQYF	TGTGCCAGCAGCGATGGGACTAGCTCCCCAGATACGCAGTATTTT	-	TRBD2	TRBJ2-3	TRBV9
CASSEQRNGGTDTQYF	TGTGCCAGCAGTGAACAACGGAATGGGGGCACAGATACGCAGTATTTT	-	-	TRBJ2-3	TRBV2
CASSMRPGGPEIHQPQHF	TGTGCCAGTAGTATGCGTCCGGGGGGGCCGGAAATTCATCAGCCCCAGCATTTT	-	-	TRBJ1-5	TRBV19
CASSLGASNTGELFF	TGTGCCAGCAGCTTAGGGGCAAGCAACACCGGGGAGCTGTTTTTT	-	-	TRBJ2-2	TRBV11-3
CASSFSGTNYEQYF	TGTGCCAGCAGTTTTAGCGGCACAAACTACGAGCAGTACTTC	-	-	TRBJ2-7	TRBV27
CASSQEGVGEAFF	TGCGCCAGCAGCCAAGAGGGGGTGGGTGAAGCTTTCTTT	-	-	TRBJ1-1	TRBV4-1
CASGWGIYNEQFF	TGTGCCAGTGGCTGGGGGATTTACAATGAGCAGTTCTTC	-	-	TRBJ2-1	TRBV19
CASSPQRTPNTGELFF	TGTGCCAGCAGTCCCCAAAGGACACCTAACACCGGGGAGCTGTTTTTT	-	-	TRBJ2-2	TRBV28
CASSLVGLAGFNTGELFF	TGTGCCAGCAGCTTAGTGGGACTAGCGGGTTTTAACACCGGGGAGCTGTTTTTT	-	TRBD2	TRBJ2-2	TRBV11-2
CASSLGAGDYEQYF	TGTGCCAGCAGCTTAGGGGCGGGAGACTACGAGCAGTACTTC	-	TRBD2	TRBJ2-7	TRBV7-6
CASSHLRGGAFEDTEAFF	TGTGCCAGCAGCCACCTACGGGGAGGGGCATTTGAGGACACTGAAGCTTTCTTT	-	-	TRBJ1-1	TRBV7-6